This T cell receptor beta chain appears in the sequencing data of a study of CD8 T cells in Susac syndrome. When the RNA was reverse transcribed, random hexamers were used with an input of roughly 0.45 to 1 ug. The CDR3 of TCR beta was amplified by immunoSEQ multiplex PCR across 54 Vbeta and 13 Jbeta. TCRdb re-derived calls from the immunoSEQ multiplex PCR reads in MiXCR, one entry per CDR3 protein. The sample contains 140,000 to 150,000 distinct CDR3 sequences, more than 90% of which appear only once. Trimming cost V 4 bases and J 4 bases; bases outside gene matches: 6. The CDR3 has 14 amino acids. Germline V lookup: CDR1 LGHDT, CDR2 YNNKEL (reference sequence). Sequencing of TCR beta, carried out with a high-throughput approach, was applied to CD8+ and CD4+ T cells from the blood.

Sequencing used CD4+ T cells from PBMCs. The sequence was obtained from a human donor with Susac syndrome. The chain combines TRBV3-1 with TRBJ1-2; 7 bases fit TRBD1. The CDR3 region has the DNA TGTGCCAGCAGCCGGCCAGGGGGTGTCTATGGCTACACCTTC. Its protein is CASSRPGGVYGYTF.